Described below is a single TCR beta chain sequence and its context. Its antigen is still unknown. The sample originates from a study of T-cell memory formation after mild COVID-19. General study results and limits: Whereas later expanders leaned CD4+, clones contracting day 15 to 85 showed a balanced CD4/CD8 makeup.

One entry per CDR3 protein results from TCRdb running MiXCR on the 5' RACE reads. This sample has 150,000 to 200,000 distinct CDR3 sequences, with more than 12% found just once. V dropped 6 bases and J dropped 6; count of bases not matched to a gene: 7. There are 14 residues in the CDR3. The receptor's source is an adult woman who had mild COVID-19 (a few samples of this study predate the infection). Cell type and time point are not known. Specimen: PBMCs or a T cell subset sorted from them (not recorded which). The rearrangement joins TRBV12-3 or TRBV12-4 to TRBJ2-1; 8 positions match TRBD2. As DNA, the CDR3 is TGTGCCAGCAGCCCCGGACTAGCTTTCAATGAGCAGTTCTTC. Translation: CASSPGLAFNEQFF.